Each of the 22 T cell receptor beta chains below was sequenced from the same sample in a study of neurological immune-mediated disorders. Sample time point: technical triplicate 2. From the 5' RACE reads, TCRdb called clonotypes with MiXCR, one entry per CDR3 protein. The sample records about 59,000 distinct CDR3 sequences, about 25% being singletons. The sequenced sample consisted of PBMCs. The receptors come from a man aged 55 to 69 with HTLV-1-associated myelopathy (HAM/TSP).

This clonotype was observed a few times. V and J are TRBV7-9 and TRBJ2-5, with no clear D. The germline V and J ends were trimmed by 5 bases and 3 bases, with 13 bases remaining between them. The CDR3 contains 14 residues. Germline V gene data show CDR1 as SEHNR and CDR2 as FQNEAQ (reference sequence). Here the CDR3 DNA reads TGTGCCAGCAGCCGTATTTCGGCGGAAGAGACCCAGTACTTC. Translation gives CASSRISAEETQYF.

This clonotype was recorded many times. The J gene is TRBJ2-3, the V gene TRBV7-2, with no clear D. With 1 base removed from V and 1 base from J, the gap between germline ends came to 9 bases. This CDR3 region has 15 residues. The germline V gene encodes CDR1 SGHTA and CDR2 FQGNSA. CDR3 sequence: CASSLGPAGTDTQYF. The CDR3 DNA reads as TGTGCCAGCAGCTTAGGGCCCGCAGGCACAGATACGCAGTATTTT.

The sample holds many counts of this clonotype. The CDR3 bases are TGCAGTGCTCCTCATTTAGCCAAAAACATTCAGTACTTC. This translates into CSAPHLAKNIQYF. The V and J genes are TRBV20-1 and TRBJ2-4; D is undetermined. V gave up 5 bases and J gave up 0 bases, with 8 bases separating them. CDR3 size: 13 residues. Germline V lookup: CDR1 DFQATT, CDR2 SNEGSKA (reference sequence).

This clonotype was detected many times. A junction boundary mismatches the germline segment, possibly from a read error. The gene calls are TRBV7-7 and TRBJ1-5, with 8 bases identical to TRBD1. The V gene's germline CDR1 is SSHAT and CDR2 FNYEAQ (reference sequence). The CDR3 runs 16 residues. The CDR3 is CASSLASDRVNQPQHF. The CDR3, as DNA: TGTGCTAGCAGCTTAGCCTCGGACAGGGTCAATCAGCCCCAGCATTTT.

The chain carries TRBV3-1 and TRBJ2-2; the D is unclear. The CDR3 spans 14 residues. Between the trimmed V and J ends, which lost 1 base and 5 bases, there was a span of 8 bases. The germline V gene has CDR1 LGHDT and CDR2 YNNKEL (reference sequence). CDR3 sequence (DNA): TGTGCCAGCAGCCAAGGTTCAAGAACCGGGGAGCTGTTTTTT. Its translation is CASSQGSRTGELFF.

The V gene is TRBV12-2, the J gene TRBJ2-4; the table's D call TRBD2 went unverified against the DNA. TRBV12-2 is a documented pseudogene. This CDR3 has 17 residues. Here the CDR3 DNA reads TGTGCAAGTCGCCCTCCCCAGGGCCTGAAGGGCCAAAACATTCAGTACTTC. Its translation: CASRPPQGLKGQNIQYF.

This clonotype was counted once. It may be a read error: a sequence one base away is much more abundant. The chain combines TRBV28 with TRBJ2-7, with D possibly TRBD2 on 5 matching bases. The CDR3 has 14 residues. The germline CDR1 and CDR2 sequences are MDHEN and SYDVKM. V lost 2 bases, J lost 5 bases, and 13 bases lay in between. In nucleotides, the CDR3 is TGTGCCAGCAGTTTAAATCGGGGTACTCACGAGCAGTACTTC. Encoded protein: CASSLNRGTHEQYF.

This clonotype was found many times. V and J are TRBV12-3 or TRBV12-4 and TRBJ2-7; 7 positions match TRBD2. The CDR3 has 16 residues. V shed 11 bases and J 1 base; nucleotides not matched to a gene: 17. The DNA of the CDR3 is TGTGCCCGGGGGAGGGCTCGCGGGAAGGTATCCTACGAGCAGTACTTC. Translating it yields CARGRARGKVSYEQYF.

This clonotype was observed at least ten times. This sequence joins TRBV20-1 and TRBJ2-3, with 10 bases that match TRBD2. Trimming cost V 0 bases and J 5 bases; bases outside gene matches: 8. The germline CDR1 and CDR2 sequences are DFQATT and SNEGSKA (reference sequence). This CDR3 has 16 residues. The CDR3 nucleotides read TGCAGTGCTAGAGATCCGAGGGGACTAGCGTTAGATACGCAGTATTTT. Translation: CSARDPRGLALDTQYF.

This clonotype showed up many times. J is TRBJ2-4 and V is TRBV5-1; possible D gene TRBD1, 6 bases. The CDR3 is made up of 16 amino acids. Trimming pared 2 bases from V and 0 bases from J, leaving 12 bases between. Germline CDR1 and CDR2: SGHRS and YFSETQ. Written as DNA, the CDR3 is TGCGCCAGCAGCTTAGGACAGACTCTAGCCAAAAACATTCAGTACTTC. Translation: CASSLGQTLAKNIQYF.

This rearrangement joins TRBV7-2 to TRBJ2-1; 13 positions match TRBD2. Germline V gives CDR1 SGHTA, CDR2 FQGNSA. CDR3 length: 15 residues. Unmatched junction bases numbered 4, after V lost 3 bases and J lost 8 bases. CDR3 sequence reads: CASSFTSGRADEQFF. The CDR3 DNA is TGTGCCAGCAGCTTTACTAGCGGGAGGGCCGATGAGCAGTTCTTC.

In this sample, this clonotype turned up a few times. This chain links TRBV7-6 with TRBJ2-1, with D maybe TRBD2 (6 bases). Germline assignment: CDR1 SGHVS and CDR2 FNYEAQ. V lost 7 bases and J lost 7, with 20 bases in between. The CDR3 is made up of 15 amino acids. The CDR3 loop reads CASTEGGVGANEQFF. The CDR3 bases are TGTGCCAGCACCGAAGGCGGGGTAGGGGCGAATGAGCAGTTCTTC.

About this clonotype itself: It is unclear where the CDR3 begins or ends on the DNA, so no DNA is shown, and the CDR3 is as TCRdb lists it. The V call is TRBV7-2, the J call TRBJ2-5; the table's TRBD1 call for D was not verified on the DNA. Germline CDR1 SGHTA, CDR2 FQGNSA. The CDR3 spans 24 amino acids, including both terminal residues. The CDR3: CASSFYICSLPGVTGTGTRETQYF.

Many counts were recorded for this clonotype. This chain connects TRBV5-5 to TRBJ2-2, with TRBD2 identical over 11 bases. The CDR3 is made up of 16 amino acids. CDR1 and CDR2 (germline): SGHKS, YYEKEE (reference sequence). Trimming took 4 bases from V and 5 from J; bases not matched to a gene: 7. CDR3 sequence: CASSTGLAARTGELFF. The CDR3 DNA is TGTGCCAGCAGCACGGGACTAGCGGCCCGTACCGGGGAGCTGTTTTTT.

The chain recombines TRBV5-1 with TRBJ2-1, with D unresolved. Germline V lookup: CDR1 SGHRS, CDR2 YFSETQ. The ends were cut back, 0 bases at V and 4 bases at J, with 8 bases in the middle. The CDR3 spans 14 residues. CDR3 in amino acids: CASSLGVEYNEQFF. The DNA of the CDR3 is TGCGCCAGCAGCTTGGGGGTGGAATACAATGAGCAGTTCTTC.

At least ten counts were recorded for this clonotype. The J gene is TRBJ2-1, the V gene TRBV5-1; perhaps TRBD2 as D (10 bases). V was cut by 4 bases and J by 7 bases, with 24 bases left in between. The CDR3 has 17 residues. The germline V gene has CDR1 SGHRS and CDR2 YFSETQ. The chain's CDR3 is CASSMTITSGTGNEQFF. The CDR3 DNA follows: TGCGCCAGCAGCATGACGATAACTAGCGGGACAGGGAATGAGCAGTTCTTC.

The J gene is TRBJ2-3, the V gene TRBV3-1; unclear D gene. Germline V gene data show CDR1 as LGHDT and CDR2 as YNNKEL (reference sequence). V lost 0 bases and J 3 bases, leaving 13 bases between the germline ends. This CDR3 is 16 amino acids long. The CDR3 DNA is TGTGCCAGCAGCCAAGATTCCGCGGAGAGGACAGATACGCAGTATTTT. It codes for CASSQDSAERTDTQYF.

This clonotype has a count of ten or more. As DNA, the CDR3 is TGTGCCATCAGTGAACGGACAGAAAACACTGAAGCTTTCTTT. This encodes CAISERTENTEAFF. The gene calls are TRBV10-3 and TRBJ1-1; weak D call: TRBD1 (6 bases). CDR1 is ENHRY and CDR2 is SYGVKD in the germline V gene. V was clipped by 3 bases and J by 2 bases, with 10 bases between them. The CDR3 extends over 14 amino acids.

The V and J genes are TRBV4-2 and TRBJ1-4; D remains ambiguous. The V end was cut by 1 base, the J end by 12 bases, with 6 bases between. CDR3 length: 11 residues. Per the germline V gene, CDR1 is LGHNA and CDR2 is YNFKEQ. The CDR3 loop is CASSQGRELFF. The CDR3 DNA reads as TGTGCCAGCAGCCAAGGCCGGGAACTGTTTTTT.

This clonotype was seen ten or more times. The V gene is TRBV28, the J gene TRBJ2-5; D not certain. The CDR3 spans 13 residues. V lost 7 bases and J 0 bases, leaving 9 bases between the germline ends. The germline gives CDR1 MDHEN, CDR2 SYDVKM. CDR3 nucleotide sequence: TGTGCCAGCACGAAGGCGGACCAAGAGACCCAGTACTTC. Its protein is CASTKADQETQYF.

This clonotype came up many times. The chain joins TRBV12-3 or TRBV12-4 to TRBJ1-5, with no clear D. This CDR3 contains 14 residues. V was shortened by 4 bases and J by 0 bases, with 7 bases between the two germline ends. DNA of the CDR3: TGTGCCAGCAGTTATAGTAATAGCAATCAGCCCCAGCATTTT. Residues: CASSYSNSNQPQHF.

The V and J genes are TRBV27 and TRBJ2-2, with D tentatively TRBD1 or TRBD2 (6 bases each). Germline CDR1 MNHEY, CDR2 SMNVEV (reference sequence). V was shortened by 2 bases and J by 6 bases, with 10 bases between the two germline ends. This CDR3 spans 14 amino acids. The CDR3 nucleotides are TGTGCCAGCAGTTTAATCGGGGGCGCCGGGGAGCTGTTTTTT. It specifies CASSLIGGAGELFF.